One and the same sample provided the 22 T cell receptor beta chains below, sequenced in a study of blood T cell repertoires in COVID-19. TCRdb keeps only in-frame clones here, not all; method: immunoSEQ multiplex PCR. The sample yields fewer than 500,000 clones, 70% to 85% seen once. Sequencing used peripheral blood. The receptors were sampled from a human donor with acute or convalescent COVID-19. The donor label of this sample is uncertain.

The rearrangement uses TRBV19 and TRBJ1-1; tentatively, D is TRBD1 (6 bases). In germline, CDR1 is LNHDA, CDR2 SQIVND (reference sequence). The CDR3 length is 16 residues. V was trimmed by 4 bases and J by 0 bases, leaving 15 bases between them. This CDR3 reads CASSTYRTEMNTEAFF. The CDR3 DNA sequence: TGTGCCAGTAGTACCTACCGGACAGAGATGAACACTGAAGCTTTCTTT.

This clone occurred a few times. The V call is TRBV2, the J call TRBJ2-7; tentative D call: TRBD1 (5 bases). The V gene lost 4 bases and the J gene lost 6 bases, with 16 bases spanning the gap. The germline gives CDR1 SNHLY, CDR2 FYNNEI. The CDR3 sequence is 14 residues long. The CDR3 nucleotides read TGTGCCAGCAGTGGACAGCCGGTGAATGGCGAGCAGTACTTC. Translating it yields CASSGQPVNGEQYF.

The V gene is TRBV18, the J gene TRBJ1-2; D unresolved. Looked up from germline, CDR1 is KGHSH and CDR2 is LQKENI. The CDR3 is 16 amino acids. The V end lost 1 base, the J end lost 3 bases, and 15 bases lay between the germline ends. The CDR3 sequence is CASSPLLSRSYYGYTF. DNA of the CDR3: TGTGCCAGCTCACCACTCCTCTCTAGGTCGTACTATGGCTACACCTTC.

This CDR3 reads CASSRGLAGTDTQYF. The CDR3, as DNA: TGTGCCAGCAGCCGAGGACTAGCGGGAACAGATACGCAGTATTTT. J is TRBJ2-3 and V is TRBV28, with TRBD2 matching over 12 bases. With V trimmed by 6 bases and J by 3 bases, 4 bases remained unmatched. The germline V gene has CDR1 MDHEN and CDR2 SYDVKM. This CDR3 region has 15 residues.

This clone was detected a few times. The chain is built from TRBV19 and TRBJ1-6, with TRBD1 matching 12 bases. Germline V gives CDR1 LNHDA, CDR2 SQIVND (reference sequence). J was trimmed by 13 bases and V by 1 base; bases with no gene match: 5. The CDR3 covers 15 residues. The CDR3 bases are TGTGCCAGTAGTATAGCAGGGACAGGGGGCTTGCCCCTCCACTTT. As protein: CASSIAGTGGLPLHF.

This clone appeared once. The chain couples TRBV30 to TRBJ1-1; tentative D call: TRBD1 (5 bases). In germline, CDR1 is GTSNPN, CDR2 SVGIG (reference sequence). V dropped 5 bases and J dropped 4 bases, with 20 bases sitting between them. This CDR3 comprises 15 residues. The CDR3: CAWSKGGTGGTEAFF. CDR3 in DNA: TGTGCCTGGTCAAAGGGAGGGACGGGGGGCACTGAAGCTTTCTTT.

V usage is TRBV28 and J usage is TRBJ1-6; 8 bases line up with TRBD1. The CDR3 loop spans 15 amino acids. Germline lookup yields CDR1 MDHEN and CDR2 SYDVKM. The V segment lost 5 bases and the J segment 8 bases; nucleotides outside the gene matches: 8. Here the CDR3 reads CASSAGQGLHSPLHF. As DNA, the CDR3 is TGTGCCAGCAGTGCCGGACAGGGATTACATTCACCCCTCCACTTT.

The V and J genes are TRBV6-4 and TRBJ1-6; 8 nucleotides line up with TRBD1. After removal of 2 bases from V and 7 bases from J, the junction contained 4 bases not matched to a gene. This CDR3 comprises 15 residues. Germline V gene data show CDR1 as MRHNA and CDR2 as SNTAGT. This chain's CDR3 is CASSDLQGGNSPLHF. CDR3 bases: TGTGCCAGCAGTGACCTACAGGGGGGCAATTCACCCCTCCACTTT.

J is TRBJ1-6 and V is TRBV7-9; TRBD1 aligns across 8 bases. The CDR3 sequence is 17 residues long. V shed 5 bases, J shed 3 bases, and the junction held 9 bases outside the gene matches. Germline V gives CDR1 SEHNR, CDR2 FQNEAQ (reference sequence). For the CDR3, the DNA is TGTGCCAGCAGCGCGCTGACAGGGGACTACTATAATTCACCCCTCCACTTT. It codes for CASSALTGDYYNSPLHF. The variable domain in full, with the rest retrieved from reference TRBV7-9 and TRBJ1-6, is DTGVSQNPRHKITKRGQNVTFRCDPISEHNRLYWYRQTLGQGPEFLTYFQNEAQLEKSRLLSDRFSAERPKGSFSTLEIQRTEQGDSAMYLCASSALTGDYYNSPLHFGNGTRLTVT.

The gene calls are TRBV2 and TRBJ1-6; D remains ambiguous. Germline values: CDR1 SNHLY, CDR2 FYNNEI. The CDR3 is made up of 15 amino acids. Trimming left V 6 bases short and J 5 bases short, with 14 bases between. The CDR3 region is CASRARKGDNSPLHF. DNA of the CDR3: TGTGCCAGCAGAGCCCGGAAAGGAGATAATTCACCCCTCCACTTT.

The chain combines TRBV7-7 with TRBJ2-1, with 9 bases that match TRBD2. V was pared by 5 bases and J by 5 bases, with 16 bases of the junction left unmatched. Germline lookup yields CDR1 SSHAT and CDR2 FNYEAQ (reference sequence). This CDR3 contains 18 residues. The CDR3 is CASSPRARPGTSHNEQFF. CDR3 coding DNA: TGTGCCAGCAGCCCGAGGGCGCGCCCCGGGACTAGCCACAATGAGCAGTTCTTC.

The gene calls are TRBV5-4 and TRBJ2-2; 7 nucleotides agree with TRBD2. V dropped 9 bases and J dropped 6; count of bases not matched to a gene: 14. In germline, CDR1 is SGHNT, CDR2 YYREEE (reference sequence). The CDR3 has 15 amino acids. CDR3: CAISGGAGSPGELFF. DNA of the CDR3: TGTGCCATATCAGGCGGAGCGGGAAGTCCCGGGGAGCTGTTTTTT.

The genes are TRBV9 and TRBJ1-6; TRBD1 matches at 7 bases. Unmatched junction bases numbered 3, after V lost 0 bases and J lost 6 bases. This CDR3 spans 15 amino acids. Germline loops: CDR1 SGDLS, CDR2 YYNGEE. The chain's CDR3 is CASSVGGTANSPLHF. The DNA for the CDR3 is TGTGCCAGCAGCGTAGGGGGGACAGCTAATTCACCCCTCCACTTT.

V usage is TRBV28 and J usage is TRBJ1-3; D is perhaps TRBD1 (6 bases). Germline-derived CDR1 and CDR2 are MDHEN and SYDVKM. The CDR3 has 14 residues. V dropped 6 bases and J dropped 1 base, with 10 bases sitting between them. CDR3: CASRLTGSGNTIYF. DNA for the CDR3: TGTGCCAGCAGACTCACAGGGTCTGGAAACACCATATATTTT.

The rearrangement joins TRBV18 to TRBJ1-5; TRBD1 aligns across 10 bases. Germline V gene data show CDR1 as KGHSH and CDR2 as LQKENI. Trimming cost V 4 bases and J 5 bases; bases outside gene matches: 8. The CDR3 consists of 16 residues. CDR3 sequence reads: CASSLLGTGADQPQHF. The CDR3 region has the DNA TGTGCCAGCTCACTCCTAGGGACAGGGGCGGATCAGCCCCAGCATTTT.

The chain links TRBV9 to TRBJ2-3, with 7 positions matching TRBD1. Germline values: CDR1 SGDLS, CDR2 YYNGEE. Germline trimming cut 3 bases from V and 2 bases from J; bases unmatched to any gene: 3. The CDR3 loop spans 14 amino acids. The CDR3 DNA is TGTGCCAGCAGCGCACAGGGGCTCACAGATACGCAGTATTTT. This sequence encodes CASSAQGLTDTQYF.

V gene TRBV15 combines with J gene TRBJ1-2; weak D call: TRBD1 (6 bases). The V and J ends lost 5 bases and 4 bases respectively, with 17 bases between them. The CDR3 extends over 15 amino acids. Per the germline V gene, CDR1 is LNHNV and CDR2 is YYDKDF (reference sequence). This chain's CDR3 is CATSPSLGQTYGYTF. The DNA for the CDR3 is TGTGCCACCAGCCCGAGCTTAGGACAGACCTATGGCTACACCTTC.

V usage is TRBV7-6 and J usage is TRBJ1-1; D possibly corresponds to TRBD1 (6 bases). Germline CDR1 and CDR2: SGHVS and FNYEAQ. V lost 0 bases to trimming and J lost 1 base, with 9 bases between them. The CDR3 is 15 amino acids. The CDR3 region has the DNA TGTGCCAGCAGCTTAGCTTGGGACAAGAACACTGAAGCTTTCTTT. Its protein product is CASSLAWDKNTEAFF.

This chain joins TRBV3-1 (or the pseudogene TRBV3-2) and TRBJ1-5; D may be TRBD1 (6 bases). CDR3 length: 14 residues. Germline V CDR1 and CDR2: LGHDT, YNNKEL (reference sequence). V was clipped by 5 bases and J by 5 bases, with 13 bases between them. The CDR3 region has the DNA TGTGCCAGCAGCGCAGGGGTTGTGGATCAGCCCCAGCATTTT. Amino acid sequence: CASSAGVVDQPQHF.

This clone was seen a single time. The V and J genes are TRBV5-4 and TRBJ2-1; 10 nucleotides match TRBD2. Looked up from germline, CDR1 is SGHNT and CDR2 is YYREEE (reference sequence). Trimming took 4 bases from V and 5 from J; bases not matched to a gene: 15. The CDR3 has 18 amino acids. The chain's CDR3 is CASSPRVLQREGHNEQFF. The CDR3 DNA is TGTGCCAGCAGCCCCAGGGTTTTGCAGCGGGAGGGCCACAATGAGCAGTTCTTC.

The chain carries TRBV2 and TRBJ2-2; 7 bases line up with TRBD1. V shed 4 bases, J shed 6 bases, and the junction held 5 bases outside the gene matches. The length of the CDR3 is 14 residues. Germline CDR1 SNHLY, CDR2 FYNNEI. The DNA of the CDR3 is TGTGCCAGCAGTGCGGACAGGCGCGCCGGGGAGCTGTTTTTT. The encoded protein is CASSADRRAGELFF.

The V gene is TRBV5-1, the J gene TRBJ2-5; D possibly corresponds to TRBD1 (6 bases). CDR1 is SGHRS and CDR2 is YFSETQ in the germline V gene. CDR3 length: 17 residues. V dropped 0 bases and J dropped 3 bases, with 18 bases sitting between them. Here the CDR3 reads CASSLAVTLQGKETQYF. CDR3 nucleotides: TGCGCCAGCAGCTTGGCGGTAACCTTACAGGGTAAAGAGACCCAGTACTTC.